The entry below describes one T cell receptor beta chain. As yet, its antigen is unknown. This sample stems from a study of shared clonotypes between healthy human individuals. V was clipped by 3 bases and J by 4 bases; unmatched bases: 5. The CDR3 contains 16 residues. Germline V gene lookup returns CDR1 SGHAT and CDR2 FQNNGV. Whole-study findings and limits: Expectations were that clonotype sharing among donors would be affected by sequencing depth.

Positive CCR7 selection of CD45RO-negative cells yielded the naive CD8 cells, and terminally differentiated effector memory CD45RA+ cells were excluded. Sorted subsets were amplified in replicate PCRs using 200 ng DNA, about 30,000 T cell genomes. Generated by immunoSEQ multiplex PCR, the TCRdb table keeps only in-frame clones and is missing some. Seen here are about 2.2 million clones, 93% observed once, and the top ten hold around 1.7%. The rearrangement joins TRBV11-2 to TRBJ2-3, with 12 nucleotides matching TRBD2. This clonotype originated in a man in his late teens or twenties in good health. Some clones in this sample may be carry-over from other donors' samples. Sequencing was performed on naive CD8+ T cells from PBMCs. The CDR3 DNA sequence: TGTGCCAGCAGCTTTCTAACTAGCGGGAGGTCAGATACGCAGTATTTT. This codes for CASSFLTSGRSDTQYF. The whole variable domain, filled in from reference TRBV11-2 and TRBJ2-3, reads EAGVAQSPRYKIIEKRQSVAFWCNPISGHATLYWYQQILGQGPKLLIQFQNNGVVDDSQLPKDRFSAERLKGVDSTLKIQPAKLEDSAVYLCASSFLTSGRSDTQYFGPGTRLTVL.